Ten or more counts support the clone carrying this T cell receptor beta chain. Its target is not known. This entry belongs to a study of response to subunit inactivated influenza vaccine. General study results and limits: The authors suggested that every seasonal influenza vaccination recruits few new T cells.

TCRdb recomputed calls from the RT-PCR reads with MiXCR, one row per CDR3 protein. The sample records 650,000 to 800,000 distinct CDR3 sequences, around 14% being singletons. CDR1 and CDR2 from the germline V gene are MNHNS and SASEGT. With V trimmed by 7 bases and J by 7 bases, 12 bases remained unmatched. The CDR3 length is 15 residues. This clonotype was obtained from a man in his fifties who received an inactivated influenza vaccine. The source material was PBMCs from blood, sampled roughly 15 days before vaccination. V usage is TRBV6-1 and J usage is TRBJ2-1, with 8 positions matching TRBD1. The CDR3 loop is CASNPGQAPWNEQFF. The DNA for the CDR3 is TGTGCCAGCAACCCGGGACAGGCCCCATGGAATGAGCAGTTCTTC.